This TCR beta chain was identified during a study of CD8+CD57+ T cells in acquired aplastic anemia. Study-level information: The sorted CD4+ and CD8+ cells yielded an average approximately 3.2 ug of DNA.

Trimming at V came to 3 bases and at J to 4 bases, leaving 8 bases not matched to a gene. The germline CDR1 and CDR2 sequences are SNHLY and FYNNEI. The CDR3 is made up of 17 amino acids. Genomic DNA, serving as template, underwent TCR beta VDJ and CDR3 profiling. TCRdb processed the reads anew with MiXCR; each CDR3 protein has one entry. Of approximately 100,000 distinct CDR3 sequences listed, about 67% are singletons. As to this clonotype: The antigen remains unidentified.

Study-level findings and limits: The CD8+ Simpson's diversity of patients and controls was not significantly different.

Patients picked for sequencing had shown CD8+CD57+ cell expansion detected by flow cytometry. Patients had received no therapy at the time of blood sampling. The rearrangement joins TRBV2 to TRBJ2-5; TRBD2 matches at 13 bases. The sample consisted of sorted CD4+, CD8+, or CD8+CD57+ T cells (not recorded which) from PBMCs. The source of this sequence is a human donor with aplastic anemia. CDR3: CASSDGLAGVLTETQYF. CDR3 nucleotide sequence: TGTGCCAGCAGTGACGGACTAGCGGGGGTCTTAACAGAGACCCAGTACTTC.